This passage covers 22 T cell receptor beta chains from one sample sequenced in a study of radiotherapy plus CTLA-4 blockade in lung cancer. Some clones are missing from TCRdb's copy, which holds only in-frame ones; the method was immunoSEQ multiplex PCR. The sample gives about 88,000 clones, about three quarters of which show up once; roughly 13% is in the top ten. Sequenced material: peripheral blood, taken from a patient treated with radiotherapy plus ipilimumab. These receptors originate from a human donor with non-small cell lung cancer that progressed on radiotherapy plus ipilimumab.

This clone is labeled medium-sized (0.01 to 0.1%). The rearrangement joins TRBV6-1 to TRBJ2-7; D unclear. Germline-derived CDR1 and CDR2 are MNHNS and SASEGT. The CDR3 is 12 amino acids. V dropped 2 bases and J dropped 3 bases, with 5 bases sitting between them. The CDR3 reads CASSEHGYEQYF. The CDR3 DNA reads as TGTGCCAGCAGTGAACACGGCTACGAGCAGTACTTC.

The rearrangement joins TRBV28 to TRBJ1-5, with TRBD1 matching over 7 bases. Per the germline V gene, CDR1 is MDHEN and CDR2 is SYDVKM. The CDR3 has 14 amino acids. The junction had 2 bases not matched to a gene; V was cut back by 2 bases and J by 4 bases. CDR3 region: CASSLQGGNQPQHF. Here the CDR3 DNA reads TGTGCCAGCAGTTTACAGGGGGGAAATCAGCCCCAGCATTTT.

The V call is TRBV10-1, the J call TRBJ2-2; no reliable D call. Germline loops: CDR1 WNHNN, CDR2 SYGVQD (reference sequence). The CDR3 spans 14 residues. Trimming took off 0 bases at V and 7 bases at J, with 9 bases between the two ends. The CDR3 loop reads CASSESLGDGELFF. The CDR3 DNA sequence: TGCGCCAGCAGTGAGTCATTGGGCGACGGGGAGCTGTTTTTT.

In regard to this clone: Other nucleotide sequences in the sample specify the same CDR3. For the CDR3, the DNA is TGTGCCAGCAGTTACGACAGGAAGAACACTGAAGCTTTCTTT. Translating gives CASSYDRKNTEAFF. This rearrangement joins TRBV6-5 to TRBJ1-1, with D perhaps matching TRBD1 (6 bases). CDR3 length: 14 amino acids. The V end lost 2 bases, the J end lost 1 base, and 8 bases lay between the germline ends. The V gene's germline CDR1 is MNHEY and CDR2 SVGAGI.

The gene calls are TRBV7-2 and TRBJ2-7; D unclear. Germline CDR1 reads SGHTA; CDR2 reads FQGNSA. V was shortened by 2 bases and J by 1 base, with 6 bases between the two germline ends. There are 13 residues in the CDR3. CDR3 sequence (DNA): TGTGCCAGCAGCTTATACCTTTCCTACGAGCAGTACTTC. This sequence encodes CASSLYLSYEQYF.

This sequence joins TRBV6-5 and TRBJ2-5; 9 bases match TRBD2. The CDR3 sequence is 14 residues long. CDR1 is MNHEY, CDR2 SVGAGI, per germline. The V gene end was trimmed by 3 bases and the J gene end by 3 bases; junction bases not matched to a gene: 2. The CDR3 sequence is CASSYRLAEETQYF. The CDR3 DNA follows: TGTGCCAGCAGTTATCGACTAGCGGAAGAGACCCAGTACTTC.

The chain combines TRBV2 with TRBJ2-1, with no clear D. V was cut by 3 bases and J by 7 bases, with 7 bases left in between. Germline V gives CDR1 SNHLY, CDR2 FYNNEI. The CDR3 loop spans 12 amino acids. The CDR3 DNA reads as TGTGCCAGCAGTGAGAAAGAGAATGAGCAGTTCTTC. Translated, it gives CASSEKENEQFF.

The genes are TRBV2 and TRBJ1-5; D remains ambiguous. With 7 bases removed from V and 4 bases from J, the gap between germline ends came to 8 bases. CDR1 SNHLY and CDR2 FYNNEI come from the germline V gene. This CDR3 region has 12 residues. CDR3 sequence: CASKGTNQPQHF. Here the CDR3 DNA reads TGTGCCAGCAAGGGCACTAATCAGCCCCAGCATTTT.

This chain joins TRBV2 and TRBJ2-3; no definite D call. This CDR3 has 12 residues. V was shortened by 7 bases and J by 2 bases, with 7 bases between the two germline ends. Per the germline V gene, CDR1 is SNHLY and CDR2 is FYNNEI. The CDR3 DNA follows: TGTGCCAGCAAGGCAGACACAGATACGCAGTATTTT. Its protein product is CASKADTDTQYF.

V is TRBV5-4 and J is TRBJ2-3; TRBD2 aligns across 9 bases. The CDR3 extends over 15 amino acids. Germline V gives CDR1 SGHNT, CDR2 YYREEE (reference sequence). V trimming: 1 base; J trimming: 0 bases; junction bases outside the gene matches: 0. The CDR3 here is CASSLTSGSTDTQYF. The CDR3 region has the DNA TGTGCCAGCAGCTTGACTAGCGGGAGCACAGATACGCAGTATTTT.

The gene calls are TRBV11-2 and TRBJ1-3; D perhaps matches TRBD1 (6 bases). CDR3 length equals 16 residues. Trimming removed 5 bases from V and 0 bases from J, with 14 bases in between. In germline, CDR1 is SGHAT, CDR2 FQNNGV. The CDR3 sequence: CASSPRQDTSGNTIYF. For the CDR3, the DNA is TGTGCCAGCAGCCCTAGACAGGATACCTCTGGAAACACCATATATTTT. Supplemented by reference TRBV11-2 and TRBJ1-3, the full variable domain reads EAGVAQSPRYKIIEKRQSVAFWCNPISGHATLYWYQQILGQGPKLLIQFQNNGVVDDSQLPKDRFSAERLKGVDSTLKIQPAKLEDSAVYLCASSPRQDTSGNTIYFGEGSWLTVV.

V is TRBV9 and J is TRBJ2-2; no reliable D call. V was trimmed by 1 base and J by 3 bases, leaving 7 bases between them. The germline V gene encodes CDR1 SGDLS and CDR2 YYNGEE. This CDR3 comprises 14 residues. The CDR3 sequence: CASSVSTYTGELFF. The CDR3, as DNA: TGTGCCAGCAGCGTATCTACATACACCGGGGAGCTGTTTTTT.

This chain connects TRBV27 to TRBJ1-2; possibly TRBD1 for D (6 bases). The germline V gene encodes CDR1 MNHEY and CDR2 SMNVEV (reference sequence). The CDR3 is 15 residues long. V gave up 6 bases and J gave up 4 bases, with 18 bases separating them. CDR3 sequence reads: CASSFSRGASYGYTF. Here the CDR3 DNA reads TGTGCCAGCAGCTTTTCACGGGGGGCTAGCTATGGCTACACCTTC.

The CDR3 DNA reads TGTGCCAGCAGTGGGGGTGACTATGGCTACACCTTC. It encodes CASSGGDYGYTF. The V and J genes are TRBV2 and TRBJ1-2; D is undetermined. The CDR3 runs 12 residues. CDR1 and CDR2 from the germline V gene are SNHLY and FYNNEI. V was trimmed by 4 bases and J by 3 bases, leaving 6 bases between them.

This chain connects TRBV18 to TRBJ1-2; no clear D. Germline CDR1 is KGHSH and CDR2 is LQKENI. Trimming removed 0 bases at V and 4 bases at J, with 12 bases between. The CDR3 sequence is 15 residues long. CDR3 bases: TGTGCCAGCTCACCACCTTCCCTAGTGGCCTATGGCTACACCTTC. Its translation is CASSPPSLVAYGYTF.

The chain recombines TRBV30 with TRBJ2-2; 8 bases agree with TRBD1. The CDR3 has 15 residues. Germline CDR1 reads GTSNPN; CDR2 reads SVGIG (reference sequence). J was trimmed by 5 bases and V by 8 bases; bases with no gene match: 13. The CDR3, as DNA: TGTGCCCGTGAATCAGGACAGGGAGAGACCGGGGAGCTGTTTTTT. It encodes CARESGQGETGELFF.

The CDR3, as DNA: TGTGCCAGCAGCCAAGATCGCGGGACAGTCTACAATGAGCAGTTCTTC. It is translated as CASSQDRGTVYNEQFF. J is TRBJ2-1 and V is TRBV4-2, with D maybe TRBD1 (7 bases). The CDR3 contains 16 residues. Trimming cost V 0 bases and J 3 bases, with 12 bases left between them. The V gene's germline CDR1 is LGHNA and CDR2 YNFKEQ.

The chain employs TRBV5-1 and TRBJ2-7, with a tentative D call TRBD1 (6 bases). V lost 2 bases and J lost 5, with 14 bases in between. Germline CDR1 and CDR2: SGHRS and YFSETQ. The CDR3 consists of 14 residues. The CDR3 bases are TGCGCCAGCAGCTTTGGACAGATCGGTGACGAGCAGTACTTC. It codes for CASSFGQIGDEQYF.

In this sample, this clone turned up a few times. This sequence joins TRBV6-5 and TRBJ2-5; TRBD1 matches at 8 bases. The junction had 4 bases not matched to a gene; V was cut back by 8 bases and J by 5 bases. This CDR3 is 12 amino acids long. Germline CDR1 reads MNHEY; CDR2 reads SVGAGI. The CDR3 is CASLTGAETQYF. Written as DNA, the CDR3 is TGTGCCAGCCTGACAGGGGCCGAGACCCAGTACTTC.

This clone was detected a few times. The chain uses TRBV5-5 and TRBJ2-7; the D gene is possibly TRBD1 (5 bases). The germline V gene encodes CDR1 SGHKS and CDR2 YYEKEE (reference sequence). V gave up 6 bases and J gave up 0 bases, with 16 bases separating them. This CDR3 region has 15 residues. The DNA for the CDR3 is TGTGCCAGCACCCCGACAGTTGTGGACTCCTACGAGCAGTACTTC. As protein: CASTPTVVDSYEQYF.

Note on this clone: Within the sample, other DNA sequences also encode this same CDR3. This sequence joins TRBV19 and TRBJ1-1; possibly TRBD1 for D (5 bases). The CDR3 contains 13 residues. The V end was cut by 3 bases, the J end by 10 bases, with 15 bases between. Germline loops: CDR1 LNHDA, CDR2 SQIVND (reference sequence). CDR3 protein: CASSIGTVPVAFF. In DNA, the CDR3 is TGTGCCAGTAGTATCGGGACCGTTCCGGTAGCTTTCTTT.

J is TRBJ2-5 and V is TRBV28, with D maybe TRBD2 (5 bases). The CDR3 covers 14 residues. V was pared by 7 bases and J by 1 base, with 13 bases between. CDR1 and CDR2 (germline): MDHEN, SYDVKM. Here the CDR3 reads CASNTGYFQETQYF. The DNA for the CDR3 is TGTGCCAGCAATACGGGATACTTCCAAGAGACCCAGTACTTC.